This TCR beta chain was retrieved from a study of radiation and T cells in renal cell carcinoma. The sample's time point: blood 2 weeks post-SBRT. Treatment defined: 15 Gy SBRT to primary tumor, nephrectomy 4 weeks later. The tumor was a clear cell renal cell carcinoma. Sequencing used immunoSEQ multiplex PCR; TCRdb keeps in-frame clones, though not all of them. This sample has 150,000 to 190,000 clones, with about 87% found just once. V was trimmed by 5 bases and J by 4 bases, leaving 17 bases between them. The germline CDR1 and CDR2 sequences are MNHEY and SVGAGI. The CDR3 spans 15 residues. This specimen was blood, taken from a patient whose treatment included radiotherapy and nephrectomy. The chain carries TRBV6-5 and TRBJ1-1; a weak D match, TRBD1 (5 bases). The source is a woman aged 45-59 years with renal cell carcinoma. CDR3 amino acids: CASSPNLDRGTEAFF. Written as DNA, the CDR3 is TGTGCCAGCAGTCCCAACCTAGACAGAGGCACTGAAGCTTTCTTT.